This TCR beta chain was identified during a study of read filtering for tumor transcriptome and immune sequencing. Study context: By R-ISS, stages I, II and III held around 8, 15 and 7 patients.

A remark on this clonotype: The antigen remains unidentified. Relative to the germline gene, one junction end is altered; a read error may explain this.

Regarding the study as a whole: Sorted CD138-negative bone marrow cells were not purified T cells.

Germline V gene data show CDR1 as DFQATT and CDR2 as SNEGSKA (reference sequence). This CDR3 comprises 14 residues. The library was built from about 400 ng RNA with molecular barcoded adaptors for alpha/delta and beta/gamma chains. TCRdb recomputed calls from the reads with MiXCR, one row per CDR3 protein. The sample includes around 140,000 distinct CDR3 sequences, around 13% of them seen just once. The gene calls are TRBV20-1 and TRBJ2-3; TRBD2 matches at 10 bases. The specimen was a population of CD138-negative cells sorted from bone marrow. The TCR originated in a donor aged 40 or over with multiple myeloma. The CDR3 DNA sequence: TGCAGTGCAACACTAGCGGGATTCACAGATACGCAGTTTTTT. The encoded protein is CSATLAGFTDTQFF.